The 20 T cell receptor beta chains below all came from one sample that was sequenced in a study of blood T cell repertoires in COVID-19 (dated by TCRdb to the early 2020s). The method behind the library was the immunoSEQ multiplex PCR assay. TCRdb holds this immuneACCESS table with in-frame rearrangements only. Some clones are missing; in checked studies, unresolved V genes explain under half, and the rest has no known cause. Present in this sample are approximately 160,000 clones, approximately 79% of which were seen just once. About 7.2% of the sample comes from the top ten. The sample was PBMCs or T cells enriched from blood (not recorded which). These receptor sequences come from a man aged 50 to 59 who had recovered from COVID-19.

This chain links TRBV3-1 (or the pseudogene TRBV3-2) with TRBJ2-3, with 10 bases that match TRBD2. CDR1 LGHDT and CDR2 YNNKEL come from the germline V gene (reference sequence). The CDR3 has 18 residues. With V trimmed by 3 bases and J by 0 bases, 9 bases remained unmatched. The CDR3 here is CASSQPGIAGGSTDTQYF. The CDR3 DNA reads TGTGCCAGCAGCCAGCCCGGAATAGCGGGGGGTAGCACAGATACGCAGTATTTT.

The CDR3 region has the DNA TGTGCCACCAGTGATTTGCAGGACATCTCCTACGAGCAGTACTTC. This codes for CATSDLQDISYEQYF. The chain uses TRBV24-1 and TRBJ2-7; D possibly corresponds to TRBD1 (5 bases). V was trimmed by 0 bases and J by 0 bases, leaving 8 bases between them. This CDR3 has 15 residues. CDR1 is KGHDR and CDR2 is SFDVKD in the germline V gene.

This chain joins TRBV6-5 and TRBJ2-7, with no clear D. Between the trimmed V and J ends, which lost 6 bases and 0 bases, there was a span of 12 bases. Germline V CDR1 and CDR2: MNHEY, SVGAGI. The CDR3 totals 14 residues. DNA for the CDR3: TGTGCCAGCAGGACCCAGGCGATCTCCTACGAGCAGTACTTC. It specifies CASRTQAISYEQYF.

V and J are TRBV20-1 and TRBJ2-7, with 11 bases that match TRBD2. CDR1 and CDR2 (germline): DFQATT, SNEGSKA (reference sequence). V lost 3 bases, J lost 3 bases, and 4 bases stayed unmatched. CDR3 length equals 14 residues. This chain's CDR3 is CSASTSGGFYEQYF. The CDR3 DNA sequence: TGCAGTGCTAGTACTAGCGGGGGATTCTACGAGCAGTACTTC.

The V and J genes are TRBV15 and TRBJ2-3; 10 bases fit TRBD2. The V and J ends lost 1 base and 4 bases, in that order; junction bases with no gene match: 8. Germline assignment: CDR1 LNHNV and CDR2 YYDKDF (reference sequence). The CDR3 consists of 17 residues. CDR3 sequence reads: CATSRGVSGGDPDTQYF. CDR3 in DNA: TGTGCCACCAGCAGAGGAGTCAGCGGGGGGGACCCAGATACGCAGTATTTT. Looking up the rest from reference TRBV15 and TRBJ2-3 gives the full variable domain: DAMVIQNPRYQVTQFGKPVTLSCSQTLNHNVMYWYQQKSSQAPKLLFHYYDKDFNNEADTPDNFQSRRPNTSFCFLDIRSPGLGDTAMYLCATSRGVSGGDPDTQYFGPGTRLTVL.

V is TRBV4-3 and J is TRBJ2-5; 8 nucleotides line up with TRBD2. The V gene's germline CDR1 is LGHNA and CDR2 YSLEER. V lost 0 bases, J lost 6 bases, and 6 bases stayed unmatched. The CDR3 extends over 15 amino acids. The CDR3 DNA sequence: TGCGCCAGCAGCCAAGAAGCACTAGCGGCGAAGACCCAGTACTTC. It specifies CASSQEALAAKTQYF.

This rearrangement joins TRBV5-1 to TRBJ1-6; 7 bases are shared with TRBD1. The V gene's germline CDR1 is SGHRS and CDR2 YFSETQ. Trimming took 4 bases from V and 7 from J; bases not matched to a gene: 8. This CDR3 comprises 15 residues. CDR3 in DNA: TGCGCCAGCAGCCAGACGGGACAGAAGAATTCACCCCTCCACTTT. Amino acids: CASSQTGQKNSPLHF.

This chain uses TRBV14 with TRBJ1-6; unclear D gene. The length of the CDR3 is 14 residues. V was trimmed by 0 bases and J by 8 bases, leaving 8 bases between them. Germline V lookup: CDR1 SGHDN, CDR2 FVKESK. DNA of the CDR3: TGTGCCAGCAGCCAAGATCTCAAGCATTCACCCCTCCACTTT. This codes for CASSQDLKHSPLHF.

V is TRBV11-2 and J is TRBJ2-1; 7 bases align to TRBD1. Trimming cost V 5 bases and J 5 bases; bases outside gene matches: 6. The CDR3 sequence is 14 residues long. In germline, CDR1 is SGHAT, CDR2 FQNNGV. CDR3 protein: CASSPGTANNEQFF. CDR3 DNA: TGTGCCAGCAGCCCGGGGACAGCCAACAATGAGCAGTTCTTC.

The chain recombines TRBV5-4 with TRBJ1-5; no definite D call. Deletions cut 4 bases from V and 1 base from J, with 9 bases between. The germline gives CDR1 SGHNT, CDR2 YYREEE (reference sequence). This CDR3 spans 14 amino acids. The DNA of the CDR3 is TGTGCCAGCAGCCAAGGAGGGAGCAATCAGCCCCAGCATTTT. It encodes CASSQGGSNQPQHF.

V is TRBV9 and J is TRBJ2-5; 8 bases fit TRBD1. Trimming took 6 bases from V and 5 from J; bases not matched to a gene: 12. Germline-derived CDR1 and CDR2 are SGDLS and YYNGEE. The CDR3 has 15 amino acids. The CDR3 DNA sequence: TGTGCCAGCACCCTCGCAGGGGGCCCTATGGAGACCCAGTACTTC. It codes for CASTLAGGPMETQYF.

This clone occurred once. The chain uses TRBV6-5 and TRBJ2-7; no clear D. Germline values: CDR1 MNHEY, CDR2 SVGAGI. This CDR3 has 16 amino acids. V was clipped by 0 bases and J by 0 bases, with 12 bases between them. CDR3 in DNA: TGTGCCAGCAGTTACTCGATTAAAGCTGACTCCTACGAGCAGTACTTC. Translated, it gives CASSYSIKADSYEQYF.

The chain couples TRBV2 to TRBJ2-3; 10 bases are shared with TRBD1. Germline CDR1 reads SNHLY; CDR2 reads FYNNEI. The CDR3 has 12 residues. V lost 11 bases to trimming and J lost 2 bases; unmatched junction nucleotides: 1. This CDR3 is CAGQGDTDTQYF. In nucleotides, the CDR3 is TGTGCCGGACAGGGGGACACAGATACGCAGTATTTT.

This chain connects TRBV9 to TRBJ2-3; 9 nucleotides align to TRBD2. Germline CDR1 reads SGDLS; CDR2 reads YYNGEE. V gave up 4 bases and J gave up 0 bases; unmatched junction bases: 12. The CDR3 loop spans 18 amino acids. The CDR3 DNA is TGTGCCAGCAGCCCCAGGAGCGGGGGGCGGGAAAGCACAGATACGCAGTATTTT. It encodes CASSPRSGGRESTDTQYF.

CDR3 coding DNA: TGTGCCAGCAGTTACTCGAAACAGCGGGGGGGCCGCCAAGAGACCCAGTACTTC. It translates to CASSYSKQRGGRQETQYF. The V gene is TRBV6-2 or TRBV6-3, the J gene TRBJ2-5; 10 bases are a match to TRBD2. This CDR3 region has 18 residues. In germline, CDR1 is MNHEY, CDR2 SVGEGT. The V segment lost 0 bases and the J segment 1 base; nucleotides outside the gene matches: 8.

The chain is built from TRBV7-2 and TRBJ2-2; 13 bases line up with TRBD2. J was trimmed by 8 bases and V by 5 bases; bases with no gene match: 11. CDR3 length equals 17 residues. In germline, CDR1 is SGHTA, CDR2 FQGNSA. The CDR3 loop reads CASSVTGTSGVRGELFF. CDR3 coding DNA: TGTGCCAGCAGCGTCACCGGGACTAGCGGGGTTAGGGGGGAGCTGTTTTTT.

This clone was counted only a few times. V and J are TRBV2 and TRBJ1-2; the D gene is possibly TRBD1 (6 bases). The germline V gene encodes CDR1 SNHLY and CDR2 FYNNEI. This CDR3 region has 16 residues. Trimming took 1 base from V and 0 from J, leaving 12 bases between them. The CDR3 sequence is CASSEGGGKANYGYTF. The CDR3 DNA follows: TGTGCCAGCAGTGAAGGTGGGGGCAAAGCTAACTATGGCTACACCTTC. The complete variable domain, with remaining parts taken from reference TRBV2 and TRBJ1-2, reads EPEVTQTPSHQVTQMGQEVILRCVPISNHLYFYWYRQILGQKVEFLVSFYNNEISEKSEIFDDQFSVERPDGSNFTLKIRSTKLEDSAMYFCASSEGGGKANYGYTFGSGTRLTVV.

This clone has more than one count but fewer than ten. The chain combines TRBV2 with TRBJ1-5; 9 bases are shared with TRBD1. Per the germline V gene, CDR1 is SNHLY and CDR2 is FYNNEI. The J segment lost 6 bases and the V segment lost 6 bases, leaving 9 bases of the junction unmatched. There are 15 residues in the CDR3. CDR3 amino acids: CASRPGQGGFQPQHF. Here the CDR3 DNA reads TGTGCCAGCAGGCCGGGACAGGGAGGGTTTCAGCCCCAGCATTTT. Based on the CDR3 plus reference TRBV2 and TRBJ1-5, the full variable domain is EPEVTQTPSHQVTQMGQEVILRCVPISNHLYFYWYRQILGQKVEFLVSFYNNEISEKSEIFDDQFSVERPDGSNFTLKIRSTKLEDSAMYFCASRPGQGGFQPQHFGDGTRLSIL.

The chain uses TRBV7-3 and TRBJ1-6, with 8 bases aligning to TRBD1. Trimming took 5 bases from V and 6 from J; bases not matched to a gene: 9. This CDR3 is 16 amino acids long. CDR1 is SGHTA, CDR2 FQGTGA, per germline. CDR3 DNA sequence: TGTGCCAGCAGCCTATCCGGTGGACAGGGTAATTCACCCCTCCACTTT. Encoded protein: CASSLSGGQGNSPLHF. Drawing the rest from reference TRBV7-3 and TRBJ1-6, the complete variable domain is GAGVSQTPSNKVTEKGKYVELRCDPISGHTALYWYRQSLGQGPEFLIYFQGTGAADDSGLPNDRFFAVRPEGSVSTLKIQRTERGDSAVYLCASSLSGGQGNSPLHFGNGTRLTVT.

The V gene is TRBV19, the J gene TRBJ1-2; 7 bases are a match to TRBD1. Per germline, CDR1 LNHDA and CDR2 SQIVND (reference sequence). This CDR3 comprises 14 residues. J lost 8 bases, V lost 5 bases, and 11 bases had no gene match. The CDR3 DNA reads TGTGCCAGTAGTCTGCCGACAGGGATCGGGGGCTACACCTTC. Its translation: CASSLPTGIGGYTF.